Sequencing of this TCR beta chain was carried out in a study of human T cells and chemical hapten exposure. Background on the study: There were weekly diphenylcyclopropenone doses to the scalp for patients throughout the approximately 24-week study.

General study results and limits: No change in TCRs above 1 in 1000 frequency was produced by DPC sensitization.

TCRdb recomputed calls from the RACE reads with MiXCR, one row per CDR3 protein. The sample comprises roughly 250,000 distinct CDR3 sequences, approximately 8.6% of which are singletons, and around 2.5% rests with the top ten. Described time point: pre-sensitization, week 0. As to treatment: therapeutic diphenylcyclopropenone sensitization with weekly scalp DPC. People who gave samples had alopecia, were 18 to 70 years old, and were suitable for DPC. Of note for this clonotype: The antigen is undetermined.

This TCR derives from a woman between 40 and 50 years old with alopecia areata. Some clones in this sample may be carry-over from other donors' samples. The sequencing used whole blood, collected in connection with sensitization to the hapten diphenylcyclopropenone (DPC).

The CDR3 region is CASSQLAADTQYF. The CDR3 DNA sequence: TGCGCCAGCAGCCAACTAGCGGCAGATACGCAGTATTTT. The chain joins TRBV4-3 to TRBJ2-3, with 7 bases aligning to TRBD2. V trimming: 2 bases; J trimming: 4 bases; junction bases outside the gene matches: 0. CDR1 is LGHNA and CDR2 is YSLEER in the germline V gene. The CDR3 has 13 amino acids.